The clone carrying this TCR beta chain was detected only a few times. What it recognizes is unknown. The sample is drawn from a study of cytomegalovirus exposure and HLA in healthy donors. Findings of the study overall: In a later analysis, specific HLA alleles were associated with 15,000 or so TCR beta sequences at a 0.05 false discovery rate. In an earlier analysis, most TCR beta V segments were productive about 87% or about 30% of the time. Later on, a genetic analysis was performed. It linked a missense variant in DCLRE1C with V- and J-gene trimming of TCR beta. It was reported that the classifier diagnosed cytomegalovirus status with high specificity and sensitivity in both the original and validation cohorts.

PCR primers comprised 60 Vbeta and 13 Jbeta primers. TCRdb's copy holds only in-frame clones and misses some; the assay was immunoSEQ multiplex PCR. Here the sample spans about 160,000 clones, 70% to 90% being singletons. This receptor was taken from a woman between 18 and 29 years old in good health and CMV-seronegative. The sequencing sample was made of PBMCs.

CDR3 protein: CASSLTVGTSGSINNEQFF. DNA for the CDR3: TGTGCCAGCAGCTTAACGGTTGGGACTAGCGGGAGTATCAACAATGAGCAGTTCTTC. This sequence joins TRBV7-3 and TRBJ2-1; 14 nucleotides match TRBD2. The length of the CDR3 is 19 residues. Germline CDR1 is SGHTA and CDR2 is FQGTGA. V dropped 0 bases and J dropped 5; count of bases not matched to a gene: 9.